This T cell receptor (beta chain) was obtained from a study of blood T cell repertoires in COVID-19. Study context: The samples span acute and convalescent COVID-19 from the United States, Italy and Spain. T cells, B-cell-depleted T cells, or PBMCs provided the cDNA or gDNA that served as material.

This clone has only one observation. The ends were cut back, 5 bases at V and 3 bases at J, with 5 bases in the middle. Germline assignment: CDR1 MNHNY and CDR2 SVGAGI (reference sequence). CDR3 length equals 11 residues. As handled by the study authors: Estimation of nucleated cell counts was performed using reference gene primer amplification. The repertoire was sequenced with immunoSEQ multiplex PCR; TCRdb's copy has only in-frame clones and lacks some. The V and J calls and clone size were taken over from that table, and D and trimming were inferred from the DNA. The sample includes some 77,000 clones, 85% to 90% of them seen just once.

This sequence was found in a woman older than 75 with active or convalescent COVID-19. Sequenced: peripheral blood. The chain combines TRBV6-6 with TRBJ2-7, with D hard to call. The CDR3 loop is CASSPDYEQYF. CDR3 coding DNA: TGTGCCAGCAGTCCAGACTACGAGCAGTACTTC.